A selection of T cell receptor beta chains follows, all from one sample in a study of blood T cell repertoires in COVID-19. Repertoires were generated with immunoSEQ multiplex PCR, while TCRdb's copy carries only in-frame clones and drops some. This sample has around 300,000 clones, with about nine tenths found just once. Specimen: peripheral blood. All receptors derive from a young woman with COVID-19, enrolled during active disease. CDR3s include the opening cysteine and the closing phenylalanine or tryptophan. Each record gives: V gene, clone size, CDR3 length, D gene, J gene, CDR3 DNA, CDR3 protein. The D gene is left open where the match is weak. Clone size is given for some rows only: seen once, a few or many times, or a class if the clone is expanded.

TRBV9	NA	18	TRBD2	TRBJ2-3	TGTGCCAGCAGCTTCAGACTAGCGGCTGGGACTAGCACAGATACGCAGTATTTT	CASSFRLAAGTSTDTQYF
TRBV25-1	NA	15	TRBD1	TRBJ2-6	TGTGCCAGCAGGGATGACAGGGCTGGGGCCAACGTCCTGACTTTC	CASRDDRAGANVLTF
TRBV28	NA	13	TRBD1	TRBJ2-7	TGTGCCAGCACCTCTGGGACAGTCTACGAGCAGTACTTC	CASTSGTVYEQYF
TRBV19	NA	15	NA	TRBJ1-2	TGTGCCAGTAGTATAGATCTCGGCGGGTCCTATGGCTACACCTTC	CASSIDLGGSYGYTF
TRBV6-6	once	15	NA	TRBJ1-6	TGTGCCAGCAGTTACTCAGGAGGGGATAATTCACCCCTCCACTTT	CASSYSGGDNSPLHF
TRBV10-3	NA	15	TRBD2	TRBJ2-7	TGTGCCATCAGTGAGGGGGCGGGAGGGCCAGGAGAGCAGTACTTC	CAISEGAGGPGEQYF
TRBV18	NA	17	TRBD1	TRBJ1-6	TGTGCCAGCTCACCACCTGTATCGGGACAGTATAATTCACCCCTCCACTTT	CASSPPVSGQYNSPLHF
TRBV18	NA	16	TRBD1	TRBJ1-5	TGTGCCAGCTCACCGAGACAGGGGGCCAGCAATCAGCCCCAGCATTTT	CASSPRQGASNQPQHF
TRBV19	NA	13	NA	TRBJ2-1	TGTGCCAGTAGTATCAGAAGCTACAATGAGCAGTTCTTC	CASSIRSYNEQFF
TRBV29-1	NA	15	NA	TRBJ1-4	TGCAGCGCCCGAATCTCCGGGGGATATGCGGAAAAACTGTTTTTT	CSARISGGYAEKLFF
TRBV18	NA	13	NA	TRBJ1-1	TGTGCCAGCTCACCAACAGGGAACACTGAAGCTTTCTTT	CASSPTGNTEAFF
TRBV27	NA	14	TRBD1	TRBJ2-3	TGTGCCAGCAGTTGGGACAGGGTAGCAGATACGCAGTATTTT	CASSWDRVADTQYF
TRBV5-6	NA	15	NA	TRBJ1-1	TGTGCCAGCAGCTTGTCGGGGAGGGTGAACACTGAAGCTTTCTTT	CASSLSGRVNTEAFF
TRBV2	NA	14	NA	TRBJ2-1	TGTGCCAGCAAGGGCGGTGGGGGGGCGGACGAGCAGTTCTTC	CASKGGGGADEQFF
TRBV9	NA	13	NA	TRBJ1-1	TGTGCCAGCAGCTACACCGGGAGCACTGAAGCTTTCTTT	CASSYTGSTEAFF
TRBV2	NA	16	TRBD1	TRBJ2-3	TGTGCCAGCAGTGTAGGAGGGGGACAGGGAACAGATACGCAGTATTTT	CASSVGGGQGTDTQYF
TRBV6-6	NA	14	NA	TRBJ2-3	TGTGCCAGCAGTTCAATGGCATTCACAGATACGCAGTATTTT	CASSSMAFTDTQYF
TRBV21-1	NA	15	NA	TRBJ2-7	TGTGCCAGCAGGAAGACAAACAGGGGGACCTACGAGCAGTACTTC	CASRKTNRGTYEQYF
TRBV7-9	NA	14	NA	TRBJ1-3	TGTGCCAGCGGACCCAGGGAAGGTGGAAACACCATATATTTT	CASGPREGGNTIYF
TRBV6-5	NA	14	NA	TRBJ2-7	TGTGCCAGCAGGCGGGACCGAACGGCCTACGAGCAGTACTTC	CASRRDRTAYEQYF
TRBV3-1/TRBV3-2	NA	16	TRBD2	TRBJ2-1	TGTGCCAGCAGCCAAGTTATAGCGGGAGCGCACAATGAGCAGTTCTTC	CASSQVIAGAHNEQFF
TRBV3-1/TRBV3-2	NA	15	NA	TRBJ1-4	TGTGCCAGCAGCCAAGATGGACAACCGCCTGAAAAACTGTTTTTT	CASSQDGQPPEKLFF
TRBV6-1	NA	17	NA	TRBJ1-2	TGTGCCAGCAGTGAACAAAGGGCAGACGGAGGGAGGTATGGCTACACCTTC	CASSEQRADGGRYGYTF
TRBV5-5	NA	13	NA	TRBJ2-7	TGTGCCAGCAGCTTCCCGGGGGACCACGAGCAGTACTTC	CASSFPGDHEQYF
TRBV11-3	NA	15	TRBD1	TRBJ1-1	TGTGCCAGCAGCCTAGGACAGGGGGCTAGCACTGAAGCTTTCTTT	CASSLGQGASTEAFF
TRBV28	NA	15	TRBD1	TRBJ1-6	TGTGCCAGCAGTGGGGGACAGGGGGAAAATTCACCCCTCCACTTT	CASSGGQGENSPLHF
TRBV9	NA	17	TRBD2	TRBJ2-2	TGTGCCAGCAGCGTAGTAGCGGGGGAGACGAACACCGGGGAGCTGTTTTTT	CASSVVAGETNTGELFF
TRBV5-5	NA	14	NA	TRBJ1-1	TGTGCCAGCAGCTTGGTTACAGCAAACACTGAAGCTTTCTTT	CASSLVTANTEAFF
TRBV19	NA	15	NA	TRBJ2-7	TGTGCCAGTAGGAAAAAGACAGGGGAGGGCTACGAGCAGTACTTC	CASRKKTGEGYEQYF
TRBV3-1/TRBV3-2	NA	15	TRBD1	TRBJ1-5	TGTGCCAGCAGCGCCGGGACAGGGGAGGGACAGCCCCAGCATTTT	CASSAGTGEGQPQHF
TRBV5-1	NA	13	NA	TRBJ1-1	TGCGCCAGCAGCCTTGGAGGAACTACTGAAGCTTTCTTT	CASSLGGTTEAFF
TRBV7-8	NA	11	NA	TRBJ2-7	TGTGCCAGCAGCCCAAGAGAGGAGCAGTACTTC	CASSPREEQYF
TRBV7-2	NA	15	NA	TRBJ2-3	TGTGCCAGCAGCTTAGTTAGCGTCGGCACAGATACGCAGTATTTT	CASSLVSVGTDTQYF
TRBV5-1	NA	14	NA	TRBJ1-5	TGCGCCAGCAGCTTGGGGGAGACTCATCAGCCCCAGCATTTT	CASSLGETHQPQHF
TRBV28	NA	16	TRBD1	TRBJ1-3	TGTGCCAGCAGATATCCCGGACAGGGTACTGGAAACACCATATATTTT	CASRYPGQGTGNTIYF
TRBV6-5	once	15	TRBD2	TRBJ2-1	TGTGCCAGCAGCCCCCCCGGCGGGAGGCGGAATGAGCAGTTCTTC	CASSPPGGRRNEQFF
TRBV7-9	NA	18	TRBD1	TRBJ2-6	TGTGCCAGCAGCCCCGGGAGACAGGGGGCTTATGGGGCCAACGTCCTGACTTTC	CASSPGRQGAYGANVLTF
TRBV7-9	once	12	NA	TRBJ2-7	TGTGCCAGCAGTTCACAGGGATGGGAGCAGTACTTC	CASSSQGWEQYF
TRBV7-3	NA	13	NA	TRBJ1-1	TGTGCCAGCAGCCGCGGGCAGAACACTGAAGCTTTCTTT	CASSRGQNTEAFF
TRBV10-3	NA	15	NA	TRBJ2-5	TGTGCCATCAGCCCAACGCGGCTAGCCCAAGAGACCCAGTACTTC	CAISPTRLAQETQYF